The TCR beta chain described here comes from a study of CD8 T cells in ankylosing spondylitis. This clonotype was detected many times. What it binds is unknown. Regarding the study as a whole: It was reported that disease-linked clones were significantly enriched in matched ankylosing spondylitis synovial fluid.

TCRdb ran MiXCR on the 5' RACE reads and lists one entry per CDR3 protein. The data show a few hundred thousand distinct CDR3 sequences, less than 25% seen once. The V gene lost 2 bases and the J gene lost 2 bases, with 9 bases spanning the gap. The length of the CDR3 is 14 residues. This chain uses TRBV12-3 or TRBV12-4 with TRBJ2-5; D not certain. This TCR came from a female donor with ankylosing spondylitis or in good health (not recorded which). Sequencing input: blood, either unsorted or a sorted T cell fraction (not recorded which). In DNA, the CDR3 is TGTGCCAGCAGTTTATCAAGCGTACAAGAGACCCAGTACTTC. Its protein product is CASSLSSVQETQYF.